The 4 T cell receptor beta chains presented below share a single source sample, sequenced in a study of blood T cell repertoires in COVID-19 (dated by TCRdb to the early 2020s). Libraries were prepared through the immunoSEQ multiplex PCR assay. The table was pulled from immuneACCESS by TCRdb, which kept in-frame rearrangements only. Such tables lose some clones; where checked, under half of the loss comes from unresolved V genes, and the rest has no known cause. Present in this sample are about 290,000 clones, roughly 80% of which were seen just once. The biggest ten clones account for around 4% of the sample. Source material: peripheral blood. All receptors derive from a woman aged 50 to 60 with active or convalescent COVID-19.

The gene calls are TRBV3-1 (or the pseudogene TRBV3-2) and TRBJ2-1; TRBD1 might be the D (5 bases). Germline CDR1 LGHDT, CDR2 YNNKEL (reference sequence). The V end lost 1 base, the J end lost 7 bases, and 14 bases lay between the germline ends. The CDR3 contains 15 residues. The CDR3 loop is CASSQGRAGSNEQFF. The CDR3 nucleotides are TGTGCCAGCAGCCAAGGAAGGGCAGGGTCAAATGAGCAGTTCTTC.

The chain uses TRBV6-1 and TRBJ2-1; 8 bases line up with TRBD2. J was trimmed by 6 bases and V by 1 base; bases with no gene match: 5. This CDR3 has 15 amino acids. Germline values: CDR1 MNHNS, CDR2 SASEGT. This CDR3 reads CASSEGTSGANEQFF. The CDR3 DNA sequence: TGTGCCAGCAGTGAAGGAACTAGCGGTGCCAATGAGCAGTTCTTC.

The DNA for the CDR3 is TGTGCCAGCAGCCGGGAACAGGGGGCGCTTCTTCAGACCCAGTACTTC. Translating gives CASSREQGALLQTQYF. The V and J genes are TRBV5-5 and TRBJ2-5, with 9 bases fitting TRBD1. Germline CDR1 and CDR2: SGHKS and YYEKEE (reference sequence). J lost 6 bases, V lost 4 bases, and 13 bases had no gene match. This CDR3 is built from 16 residues.

J is TRBJ2-7 and V is TRBV30, with 9 bases identical to TRBD1. CDR1 and CDR2 (germline): GTSNPN, SVGIG (reference sequence). J lost 5 bases, V lost 2 bases, and 7 bases had no gene match. This CDR3 comprises 14 residues. CDR3 nucleotides: TGTGCCTGGAGTCGGGACAGGGCCCCCCACGAGCAGTACTTC. Translating it yields CAWSRDRAPHEQYF.